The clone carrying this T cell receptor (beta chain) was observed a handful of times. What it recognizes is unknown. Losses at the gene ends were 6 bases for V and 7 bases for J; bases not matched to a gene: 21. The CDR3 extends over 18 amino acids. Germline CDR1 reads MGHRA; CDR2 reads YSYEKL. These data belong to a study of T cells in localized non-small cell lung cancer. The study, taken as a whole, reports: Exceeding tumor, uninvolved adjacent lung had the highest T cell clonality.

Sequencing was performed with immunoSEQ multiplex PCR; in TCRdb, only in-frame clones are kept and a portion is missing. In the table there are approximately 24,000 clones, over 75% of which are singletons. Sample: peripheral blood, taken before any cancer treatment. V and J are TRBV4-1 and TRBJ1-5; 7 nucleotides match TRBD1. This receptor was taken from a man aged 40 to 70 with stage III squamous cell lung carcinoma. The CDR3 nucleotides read TGCGCCAGCAGTCCCATCCTAAACAGGGGAACAGGCGGCCAGCCCCAGCATTTT. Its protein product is CASSPILNRGTGGQPQHF.